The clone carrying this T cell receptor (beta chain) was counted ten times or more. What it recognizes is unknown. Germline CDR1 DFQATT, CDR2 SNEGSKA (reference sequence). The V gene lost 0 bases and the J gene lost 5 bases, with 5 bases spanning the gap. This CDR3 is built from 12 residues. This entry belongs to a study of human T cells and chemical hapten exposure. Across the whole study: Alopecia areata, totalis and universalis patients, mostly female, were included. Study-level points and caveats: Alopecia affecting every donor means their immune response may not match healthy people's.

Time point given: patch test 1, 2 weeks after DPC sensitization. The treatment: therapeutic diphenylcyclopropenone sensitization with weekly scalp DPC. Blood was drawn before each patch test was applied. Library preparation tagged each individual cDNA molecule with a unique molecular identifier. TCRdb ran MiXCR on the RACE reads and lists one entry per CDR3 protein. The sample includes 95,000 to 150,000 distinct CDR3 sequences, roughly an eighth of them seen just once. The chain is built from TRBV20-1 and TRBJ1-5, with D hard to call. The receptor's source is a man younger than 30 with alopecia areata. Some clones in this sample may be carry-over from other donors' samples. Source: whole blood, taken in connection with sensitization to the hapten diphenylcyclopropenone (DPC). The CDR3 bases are TGCAGTGCTAGAGAATGGGATCAGCCCCAGCATTTT. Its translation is CSAREWDQPQHF.